The 10 T cell receptor beta chains below all came from one sample that was sequenced in a study of CD8 T cells in Susac syndrome. Reverse transcription used about 0.45 to 1 ug RNA and random hexamers. TCRdb re-derived calls from the immunoSEQ multiplex PCR reads in MiXCR, one entry per CDR3 protein. The sample records 84,000 or so distinct CDR3 sequences, about 96% being singletons. Sequencing was carried out using CD8+ T cells from PBMCs. These receptors all come from a human donor with Susac syndrome.

This chain connects TRBV19 to TRBJ2-7; D remains unclear. The CDR3 consists of 14 residues. Germline V gene sequence: CDR1 LNHDA, CDR2 SQIVND (reference sequence). V was cut by 1 base and J by 3 bases, with 10 bases left in between. The CDR3 DNA reads TGTGCCAGTAGTATAGCCAGGAGCCTCTACGAGCAGTACGTC. Its translation is CASSIARSLYEQYV.

The chain links TRBV20-1 to TRBJ1-5, with 9 bases lining up with TRBD1. V lost 6 bases to trimming and J lost 5 bases; unmatched junction nucleotides: 8. CDR3 length equals 14 residues. Germline V gene lookup returns CDR1 DFQATT and CDR2 SNEGSKA (reference sequence). In DNA, the CDR3 is TGCAGTGCCACACCGGGACAGGGCTATCAGCCCCAGCATTTT. Amino acid sequence: CSATPGQGYQPQHF.

This clonotype was observed a single time. The chain combines TRBV7-9 with TRBJ2-2, with D perhaps matching TRBD2 (5 bases). Germline CDR1 and CDR2: SEHNR and FQNEAQ (reference sequence). Trimming shortened V by 11 bases and J by 0 bases, and 10 bases separated the two germline ends. This CDR3 contains 13 residues. In DNA form, the CDR3 reads TGTGCCCTGGGAGAGCCGAACACCGGGGAGCTGTTTTTT. This gives the protein CALGEPNTGELFF. The entire variable domain, with the rest obtained from reference TRBV7-9 and TRBJ2-2, is as follows: DTGVSQNPRHKITKRGQNVTFRCDPISEHNRLYWYRQTLGQGPEFLTYFQNEAQLEKSRLLSDRFSAERPKGSFSTLEIQRTEQGDSAMYLCALGEPNTGELFFGEGSRLTVL.

This sequence joins TRBV2 and TRBJ2-3; TRBD1 matches at 8 bases. Germline CDR1 is SNHLY and CDR2 is FYNNEI. The CDR3 has 15 amino acids. The V segment lost 4 bases and the J segment 1 base; nucleotides outside the gene matches: 4. Here the CDR3 reads CASSAEGQGTDTQYF. The CDR3 DNA sequence: TGTGCCAGCAGTGCGGAGGGACAGGGCACAGATACGCAGTATTTT.

The gene calls are TRBV28 and TRBJ2-1, with D tentatively TRBD1 or TRBD2 (5 bases each). Germline values: CDR1 MDHEN, CDR2 SYDVKM. V lost 5 bases and J 2 bases, leaving 13 bases between the germline ends. The CDR3 length is 15 residues. The CDR3 region has the DNA TGTGCCAGCAGTCCAGTCGGGGCTACCTACAATGAGCAGTTCTTC. This encodes CASSPVGATYNEQFF.

The genes are TRBV20-1 and TRBJ1-6; D is unresolved. The CDR3 loop spans 15 amino acids. V shed 3 bases and J shed 1 base, with 10 bases lying between them. The V gene's germline CDR1 is DFQATT and CDR2 SNEGSKA (reference sequence). Here the CDR3 reads CSARPGESYNSPLHF. The CDR3 region has the DNA TGCAGTGCTAGGCCAGGAGAATCCTATAATTCACCCCTCCACTTT.

The genes are TRBV4-2 and TRBJ1-5, with 8 positions matching TRBD1. Losses at the gene ends were 0 bases for V and 5 bases for J; bases not matched to a gene: 3. The germline CDR1 and CDR2 sequences are LGHNA and YNFKEQ. This CDR3 is 15 amino acids long. DNA of the CDR3: TGTGCCAGCAGCCAAGATCTGGGACAGGATCAGCCCCAGCATTTT. Its translation: CASSQDLGQDQPQHF.

This clonotype was counted a single time. The genes are TRBV7-6 and TRBJ2-5; 7 bases fit TRBD2. V gave up 1 base and J gave up 3 bases; unmatched junction bases: 2. There are 14 residues in the CDR3. Germline V gives CDR1 SGHVS, CDR2 FNYEAQ. The CDR3: CASSLDGGKETQYF. The CDR3 DNA reads as TGTGCCAGCAGCTTAGACGGGGGGAAAGAGACCCAGTACTTC.

This chain uses TRBV6-5 with TRBJ2-7; D unresolved. This CDR3 contains 14 residues. V was shortened by 2 bases and J by 2 bases, with 10 bases between the two germline ends. The germline gives CDR1 MNHEY, CDR2 SVGAGI. The CDR3 protein is CASSYTGRAYEQYF. CDR3 sequence (DNA): TGTGCCAGCAGTTACACGGGCCGGGCCTACGAGCAGTACTTC.

The V gene is TRBV7-9, the J gene TRBJ2-1; 10 positions agree with TRBD1. The CDR3 totals 14 residues. J gave up 8 bases and V 3 bases, and 4 bases lay outside the gene matches. CDR1 is SEHNR and CDR2 is FQNEAQ in the germline V gene (reference sequence). The CDR3 region has the DNA TGTGCCAGCAGCTTGACAGGGGGCTTCGATGAGCAGTTCTTC. It specifies CASSLTGGFDEQFF.